The entry that follows covers one T cell receptor (beta chain) sequence. The antigen is undetermined. Germline CDR1 KGHDR, CDR2 SFDVKD. The length of the CDR3 is 20 residues. Trimming stripped 1 base from V and 6 bases from J, with 28 bases between. Via MiXCR, TCRdb re-called the 5' RACE reads, giving one row per CDR3 protein. The sample records 230,000 or so distinct CDR3 sequences, roughly 18% being singletons. This sample was taken from a study of CD8 T cells in ankylosing spondylitis. Findings and caveats of the study: Existing reports had already noted some motif variants in reactive arthritis synovial fluid and blood.

The source material was blood, either unsorted or a sorted T cell fraction (not recorded which). This receptor was obtained from a male donor with ankylosing spondylitis or in good health (not recorded which). The J gene is TRBJ2-3, the V gene TRBV24-1; tentatively, D is TRBD2 (6 bases). DNA of the CDR3: TGTGCCACCAGTGATTTAGGCGGGGACGGGGAGATGCCACCGGATGATACGCAGTATTTT. As protein: CATSDLGGDGEMPPDDTQYF.